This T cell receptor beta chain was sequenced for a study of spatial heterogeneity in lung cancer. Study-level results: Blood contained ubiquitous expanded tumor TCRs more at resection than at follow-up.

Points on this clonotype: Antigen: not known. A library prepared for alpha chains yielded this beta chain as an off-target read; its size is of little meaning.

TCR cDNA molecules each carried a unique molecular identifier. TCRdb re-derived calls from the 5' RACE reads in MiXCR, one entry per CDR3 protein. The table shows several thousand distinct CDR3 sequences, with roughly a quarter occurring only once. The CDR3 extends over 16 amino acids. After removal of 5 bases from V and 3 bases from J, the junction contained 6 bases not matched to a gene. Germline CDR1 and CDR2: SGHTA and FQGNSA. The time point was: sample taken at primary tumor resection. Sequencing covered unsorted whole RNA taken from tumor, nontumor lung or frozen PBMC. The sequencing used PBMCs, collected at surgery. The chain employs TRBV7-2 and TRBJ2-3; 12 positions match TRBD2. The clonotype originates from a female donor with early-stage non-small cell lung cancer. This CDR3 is CASSRKTSGRTDTQYF. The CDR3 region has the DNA TGTGCCAGCAGCCGGAAGACTAGCGGGAGAACAGATACGCAGTATTTT.